The 2 T cell receptor beta chains below were found in one sample sequenced in a study of blood T cell repertoires in COVID-19. Sequencing was performed with immunoSEQ multiplex PCR; in TCRdb, only in-frame clones are kept and a portion is missing. The sample has a few hundred thousand clones; approximately 92% are singletons. Sequencing input: peripheral blood. These receptors originate from a woman aged 40 to 50 who had recovered from COVID-19.

V usage is TRBV2 and J usage is TRBJ1-1; 7 bases fit TRBD1. This CDR3 comprises 11 residues. Germline CDR1 SNHLY, CDR2 FYNNEI. J was trimmed by 11 bases and V by 4 bases; bases with no gene match: 4. Written as DNA, the CDR3 is TGTGCCAGCAGTGTCACAGGGGAGGCTTTCTTT. It encodes CASSVTGEAFF.

V is TRBV6-5 and J is TRBJ1-1; tentative D call: TRBD1 (5 bases). Germline CDR1 and CDR2: MNHEY and SVGAGI. Trimming pared 2 bases from V and 13 bases from J, leaving 14 bases between. This CDR3 comprises 12 residues. The CDR3 sequence is CASSYPGRGFFF. As DNA, the CDR3 is TGTGCCAGCAGTTACCCGGGACGGGGGTTTTTCTTT.